This entry features one T cell receptor beta chain sequence. What it recognizes is unknown. This specimen belongs to a study of identifying expanded T cells in peripheral blood. Collection occurred without any documented infections or immune events in donors. Study results and caveats: Technical replicates showed approximately 1.2 changed clones; roughly two weeks about 16; four weeks 19. Clone count variance between roughly 2-week samples rose with total template count.

Trimming cost V 0 bases and J 6 bases, with 9 bases left between them. This CDR3 region has 13 residues. CDR1 and CDR2 from the germline V gene are LGHNA and YNFKEQ. Measured with immunoSEQ multiplex PCR; TCRdb has only the in-frame clones, and not every one. The sample carries about 110,000 clones, about nine tenths recorded once. Sequenced material: blood. The chain joins TRBV4-2 to TRBJ2-7, with D unresolved. This TCR derives from a person between 18 and 69 years old in good health. The CDR3 protein is CASSQERSREQYF. The CDR3 nucleotides read TGTGCCAGCAGCCAAGAGCGGAGTCGCGAGCAGTACTTC.